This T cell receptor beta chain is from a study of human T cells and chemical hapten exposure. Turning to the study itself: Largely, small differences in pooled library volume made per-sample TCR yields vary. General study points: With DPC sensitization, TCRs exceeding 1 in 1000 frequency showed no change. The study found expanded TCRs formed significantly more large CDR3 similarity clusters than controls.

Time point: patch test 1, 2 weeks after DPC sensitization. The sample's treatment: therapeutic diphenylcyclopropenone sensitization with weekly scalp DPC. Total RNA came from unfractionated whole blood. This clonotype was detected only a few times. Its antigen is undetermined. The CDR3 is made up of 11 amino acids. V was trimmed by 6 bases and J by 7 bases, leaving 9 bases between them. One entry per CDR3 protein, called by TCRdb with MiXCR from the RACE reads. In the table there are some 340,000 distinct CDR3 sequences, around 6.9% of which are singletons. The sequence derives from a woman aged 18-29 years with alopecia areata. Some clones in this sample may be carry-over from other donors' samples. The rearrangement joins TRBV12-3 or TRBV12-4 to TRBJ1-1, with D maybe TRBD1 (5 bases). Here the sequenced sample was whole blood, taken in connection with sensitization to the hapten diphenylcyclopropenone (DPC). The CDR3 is CASRWGFEAFF. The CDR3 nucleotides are TGTGCCAGCAGATGGGGGTTTGAAGCTTTCTTT.